This TCR beta chain is drawn from a study of blood T cell repertoires in COVID-19. The wider study: COVID-19 samples from acute and convalescent phases originated in the United States, Italy and Spain.

Per the germline V gene, CDR1 is SGHRS and CDR2 is YFSETQ. V gave up 0 bases and J gave up 5 bases; unmatched junction bases: 5. The CDR3 is 16 residues long. Assay used: immunoSEQ multiplex PCR; TCRdb lists only in-frame clones, some missing. The sample consists of about 480,000 clones, around 88% of them appearing once. The sequenced material came from peripheral blood. The receptor was isolated from a woman in her 50s with COVID-19, enrolled during active disease. This sequence joins TRBV5-1 and TRBJ1-6, with TRBD1 matching 7 bases. CDR3 residues: CASSLGQGVNNSPLHF. The CDR3 DNA follows: TGCGCCAGCAGCTTGGGGCAGGGGGTGAATAATTCACCCCTCCACTTT.